This T cell receptor beta chain was recovered during a study of blood T cells in healthy people across ages (dated by TCRdb to 2014 to 2015). Looking at the study overall: In model experiments, template switching captured roughly one uniquely barcoded TCR beta cDNA molecule for every two T cells. The study measured age-related changes in TCR beta repertoire diversity using deep sequencing normalized with unique cDNA molecular identifiers. The donors were split into four age groups: young (average around 15 years), middle-aged (roughly 39), aged (more than 55) and long-lived (approximately 80). Using the same blood draw, the study looked at two additional independent replicas of 1 million unique cDNA reads for two donors, one aged 18 to 30 and the other aged 80 or older. Results and caveats for the whole study, not just this receptor: Compared with the aged group, more naive CD4+ T cells, fewer expanded clones and increased TCR diversity were shown by the long-lived group, suggesting age selection. The CMV infection status of donors was not known, potentially confounding age-related changes in expanded clonotypes. The percentage of naive T cells measured by flow cytometry correlated strongly with observed TCR beta diversity. As age increased, observed TCR beta diversity per million T cells dropped in a roughly linear way, and a significant reduction was already evident by age 40. Estimates of total diversity based on one million sequenced T cells were regarded as lower bounds and as underestimates. Because profiling used bulk unsorted PBMCs, naive and antigen-experienced compartments could not be compared conclusively.

V is reduced by 4 bases and J by 0 bases, leaving a spacing of 10 bases between them. Looking up the germline V gene yields CDR1 MDHEN and CDR2 SYDVKM. From the cysteine up to the phenylalanine, the CDR3 has a length of 15 residues. Solely the CDR3 DNA is kept, with 45 bases framed from the first base. The donors were under 40 Caucasian individuals from Russia, aged about 6 to 95 years, who were systemically healthy. Approximately 10 milliliters of peripheral blood were collected from each donor into EDTA-treated Vacutainer tubes. PBMCs were isolated by Ficoll-Paque density-gradient centrifugation, with at least 7 million obtained per sample. Total RNA, at least 6 micrograms per sample, was extracted from PBMCs with Trizol reagent. The percentages of naive CD45RAhigh/CD27high T cells were determined by flow cytometry on a PBMC aliquot from every donor. The receptor library was made with 5' RACE. The sequencer listed for this sample is Illumina HiSeq 2500. A second roughly 6 to 12 cycle PCR used a sample-barcoded 5' primer and a J-beta primer mix. A template-switch 5' adaptor carrying 12 random nucleotides introduced a unique molecular identifier onto each TCR beta cDNA molecule. Each sample yielded at least 2.5 million CDR3-containing paired-end reads. First-strand cDNA was synthesized from all RNA with the Mint cDNA synthesis kit, primed by a TRBC-specific oligonucleotide. All cDNA was treated with uracil-DNA glycosylase and then went through a first 18-cycle PCR with the universal primers M1SS and BC2_uni_R. Per the source publication's procedure: For normalization, 1 million high-quality reads, each with a distinct molecular identifier, were randomly selected from each sample. Instead of being binned into consensus sequences, reads that shared molecular identifiers were thrown out. CDR3 identification, clonotype clustering and error correction used MiTCR with a Q25 quality threshold and the strictest error-elimination algorithm. A nonparametric unseen species model using Euler transformation provided a lower-bound estimate of total TCR beta diversity. TCRdb reran the public reads through fastp at Q25 and MiXCR, keeping productive beta chains. Each entry is one CDR3 protein sequence, shown with its most common DNA and genes. What appears here as the V and J calls and clone size reflects TCRdb's work, not the paper's. The sample has more than 900,000 distinct CDR3 sequences on record, approximately 32% of them singletons. The ten largest clonotypes hold about 10% of the sample.

As concerns this clonotype: The target of this receptor is not known. Base qualities are not at hand, and no much larger clone is one base apart.

This same sample was also part of a study on T cells of mothers and their children. The second study, in turn, reports: Nine systemically healthy Caucasian individuals, comprising three mothers and their six children, were included as donors. cDNA synthesis used all of the extracted RNA, with approximately 1.4 ug of RNA in each 15 ul reaction. Sample barcodes and 2-4 random nucleotides were added via the M1S primer in the second PCR. More than 9 million TCR beta CDR3 reads were obtained from each mother, and roughly 3.1 million reads were obtained from each child. TCR recombination output is similarly shaped by thymic selection in related and unrelated pairs, with a minor effect exerted by inherited differences. Related mother-child pairs always showed normalized repertoire overlap that was slightly higher than in unrelated mother-child pairs, though the difference was never significant. No persistent microchimeric T cell clones were found, with a detection sensitivity of 75 to 100 clones per million clonotypes. In the study, deep NGS was used to compare the TCR beta repertoires of mothers and children, and features distinguishing related mother-child pairs from unrelated individuals were sought. The mean age was roughly 44 +/- 4 years for the mothers and roughly 11 +/- 4 years for the children. After adapter ligation was performed with NEBNext reagents, the libraries were sequenced on an Illumina HiSeq 2000 with 100+100 nt paired-end reads. To prevent cross-contamination, the mother and child libraries were prepared a month apart and were sequenced in separate runs. Each donor had between about 450,000 and 2,100,000 distinct TCR beta clonotypes identified. Naive TCR beta clonotypes were estimated from low-frequency clonotypes matched to each donor's FACS-determined naive share, without sorting.

Sequencing was performed on blood. This chain is built from TRBV28 and TRBJ1-5; the best D guess is TRBD1, with 5 bases matching. The TCR sequence derives from a woman in her 40s in good health. CDR3 sequence: CASSYGGSSNQPQHF. In nucleotides, the sequence is TGTGCCAGCAGTTATGGGGGGAGTAGCAATCAGCCCCAGCATTTT.